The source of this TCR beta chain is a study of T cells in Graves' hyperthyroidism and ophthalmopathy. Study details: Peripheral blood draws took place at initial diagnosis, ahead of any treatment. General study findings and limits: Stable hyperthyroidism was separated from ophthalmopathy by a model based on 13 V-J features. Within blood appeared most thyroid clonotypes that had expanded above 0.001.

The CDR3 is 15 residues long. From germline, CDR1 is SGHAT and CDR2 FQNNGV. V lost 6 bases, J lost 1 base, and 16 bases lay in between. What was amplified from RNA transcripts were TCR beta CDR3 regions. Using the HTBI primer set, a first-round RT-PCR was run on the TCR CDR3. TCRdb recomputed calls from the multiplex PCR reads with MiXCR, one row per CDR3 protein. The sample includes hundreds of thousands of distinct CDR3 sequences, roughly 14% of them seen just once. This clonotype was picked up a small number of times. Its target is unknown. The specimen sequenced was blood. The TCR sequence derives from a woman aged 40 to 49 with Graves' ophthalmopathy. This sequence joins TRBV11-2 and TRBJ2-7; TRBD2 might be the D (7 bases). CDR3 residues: CASRPPGGRSYEQYF. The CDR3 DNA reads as TGTGCCAGCAGGCCCCCCGGGGGGCGGTCCTACGAGCAGTACTTC. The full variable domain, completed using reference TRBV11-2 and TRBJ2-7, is EAGVAQSPRYKIIEKRQSVAFWCNPISGHATLYWYQQILGQGPKLLIQFQNNGVVDDSQLPKDRFSAERLKGVDSTLKIQPAKLEDSAVYLCASRPPGGRSYEQYFGPGTRLTVT.